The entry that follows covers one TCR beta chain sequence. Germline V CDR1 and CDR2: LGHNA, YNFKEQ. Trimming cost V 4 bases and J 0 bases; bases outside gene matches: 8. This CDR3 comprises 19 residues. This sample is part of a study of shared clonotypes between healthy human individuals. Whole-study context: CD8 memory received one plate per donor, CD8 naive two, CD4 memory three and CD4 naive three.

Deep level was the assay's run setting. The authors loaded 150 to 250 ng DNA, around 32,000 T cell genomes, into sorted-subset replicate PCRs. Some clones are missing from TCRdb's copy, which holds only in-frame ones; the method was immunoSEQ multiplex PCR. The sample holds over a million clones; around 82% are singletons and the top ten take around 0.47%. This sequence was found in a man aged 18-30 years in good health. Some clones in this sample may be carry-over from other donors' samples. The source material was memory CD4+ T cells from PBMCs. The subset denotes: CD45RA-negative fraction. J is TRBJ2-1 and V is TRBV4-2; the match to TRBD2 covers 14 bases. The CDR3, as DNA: TGTGCCAGCAGCCTCGCCGGGACTAGCGGGAGCTTCTCCTACAATGAGCAGTTCTTC. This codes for CASSLAGTSGSFSYNEQFF.